The 30 T cell receptor beta chains listed next were all sequenced from one sample in a study of T cell repertoires in cytomegalovirus infection. What these receptors recognize is not known. MiXCR, run by TCRdb on the reads, gives a single entry per CDR3 protein. This sample has 700,000 to 900,000 distinct CDR3 sequences, with just under 30% found just once. The source was cultured CD8+ T cells from PBMCs, collected from culture after CMV antigen stimulation. The receptors originated from a human donor in good health (CMV status not recorded). Some clones in this sample may be carry-over from other donors' samples.

The chain links TRBV6-6 to TRBJ2-7; 7 bases match TRBD2. The CDR3 length is 15 residues. V shed 2 bases, J shed 0 bases, and the junction held 4 bases outside the gene matches. The V gene's germline CDR1 is MNHNY and CDR2 SVGAGI (reference sequence). Here the CDR3 DNA reads TGTGCCAGCAGTTACGTGGGGGGGACCTCCTACGAGCAGTACTTC. This gives the protein CASSYVGGTSYEQYF.

This sequence joins TRBV13 and TRBJ1-1; the match to TRBD1 covers 7 bases. The CDR3 is 14 residues long. Germline assignment: CDR1 PRHDT and CDR2 FYEKMQ (reference sequence). Unmatched junction bases numbered 7, after V lost 4 bases and J lost 5 bases. The CDR3 is CASSSSTGQTEAFF. Here the CDR3 DNA reads TGTGCCAGCAGCTCGTCGACAGGGCAGACTGAAGCTTTCTTT.

The chain carries TRBV7-9 and TRBJ1-1; D is perhaps TRBD1 (5 bases). Germline CDR1 reads SEHNR; CDR2 reads FQNEAQ (reference sequence). The V and J ends lost 5 bases and 7 bases respectively, with 17 bases between them. This CDR3 is built from 14 residues. The CDR3 nucleotides are TGTGCCAGCAGCCCCCCAGGAGGGGCGAATGAAGCTTTCTTT. Protein: CASSPPGGANEAFF.

The chain recombines TRBV27 with TRBJ1-1, with a tentative D call TRBD1 (5 bases). V was shortened by 7 bases and J by 1 base, with 19 bases between the two germline ends. The CDR3 has 16 amino acids. Germline lookup yields CDR1 MNHEY and CDR2 SMNVEV (reference sequence). The CDR3 DNA reads as TGTGCCAGCAACCGCCAGGGTACGATACCGAACACTGAAGCTTTCTTT. The encoded protein is CASNRQGTIPNTEAFF.

This clonotype was counted a few times. The chain employs TRBV6-1 and TRBJ2-2; 7 nucleotides match TRBD2. The germline CDR1 and CDR2 sequences are MNHNS and SASEGT. The CDR3 runs 17 residues. V trimming: 4 bases; J trimming: 3 bases; junction bases outside the gene matches: 11. In DNA, the CDR3 is TGTGCCAGCAGTGGGGACTATGAGGGATTGGACACCGGGGAGCTGTTTTTT. The encoded protein is CASSGDYEGLDTGELFF.

This clonotype has a handful of counts. The chain joins TRBV7-9 to TRBJ1-2, with D unresolved. V shed 0 bases and J shed 8 bases, with 10 bases lying between them. The CDR3 loop spans 13 amino acids. Germline loops: CDR1 SEHNR, CDR2 FQNEAQ (reference sequence). The CDR3 DNA sequence: TGTGCCAGCAGCTTAGCGGCCAGGAACGGCTACACCTTC. As protein: CASSLAARNGYTF.

This clonotype was counted many times. The chain joins TRBV28 to TRBJ2-4; a possible D gene is TRBD1 (5 bases). Germline assignment: CDR1 MDHEN and CDR2 SYDVKM. The CDR3 loop spans 15 amino acids. The V end lost 5 bases, the J end lost 0 bases, and 11 bases lay between the germline ends. In DNA form, the CDR3 reads TGTGCCAGCAGTCCGGACATAATAGCCAAAAACATTCAGTACTTC. This gives the protein CASSPDIIAKNIQYF. Based on the CDR3 plus reference TRBV28 and TRBJ2-4, the full variable domain is DVKVTQSSRYLVKRTGEKVFLECVQDMDHENMFWYRQDPGLGLRLIYFSYDVKMKEKGDIPEGYSVSREKKERFSLILESASTNQTSMYLCASSPDIIAKNIQYFGAGTRLSVL.

This sequence joins TRBV5-4 and TRBJ2-7; TRBD1 matches at 8 bases. V dropped 1 base and J dropped 5; count of bases not matched to a gene: 8. Germline CDR1 reads SGHNT; CDR2 reads YYREEE (reference sequence). CDR3 size: 15 residues. The CDR3 loop is CASSLPGQGLHEQYV. DNA for the CDR3: TGTGCCAGCAGCTTGCCTGGACAGGGCCTCCACGAGCAGTACGTC.

This clonotype was detected only a few times. The chain joins TRBV2 to TRBJ2-3; 14 positions agree with TRBD2. With 3 bases clipped from V and 3 bases from J, the junction kept 11 bases outside the gene matches. CDR3 size: 19 residues. The V gene's germline CDR1 is SNHLY and CDR2 FYNNEI. CDR3 loop: CASSETPGLAGVGTDTQYF. DNA of the CDR3: TGTGCCAGCAGTGAGACTCCGGGACTAGCGGGGGTTGGGACAGATACGCAGTATTTT.

At least ten counts were recorded for this clonotype. The J gene is TRBJ2-3, the V gene TRBV7-9; D is uncertain. The V gene lost 3 bases and the J gene lost 4 bases, with 5 bases spanning the gap. CDR1 and CDR2 from the germline V gene are SEHNR and FQNEAQ (reference sequence). The CDR3 runs to 12 residues. The CDR3 DNA reads TGTGCCAGCAGCTTGTACCCAGATACGCAGTATTTT. Translating gives CASSLYPDTQYF.

This clonotype was seen only a few times. V gene TRBV7-9 combines with J gene TRBJ2-5; 8 nucleotides match TRBD1. With 2 bases clipped from V and 3 bases from J, the junction kept 14 bases outside the gene matches. The CDR3 covers 18 residues. CDR1 and CDR2 from the germline V gene are SEHNR and FQNEAQ (reference sequence). The CDR3 sequence: CASSLPFRQGPGKETQYF. The DNA for the CDR3 is TGTGCCAGCAGCTTACCTTTCCGACAGGGGCCGGGGAAAGAGACCCAGTACTTC.

This clonotype was recorded a few times. V is TRBV12-3 or TRBV12-4 and J is TRBJ2-1; TRBD1 might be the D (5 bases). Trimming shortened V by 2 bases and J by 7 bases, and 15 bases separated the two germline ends. This CDR3 has 15 amino acids. In DNA, the CDR3 is TGTGCCAGCAGTTTAATTGGGGCAGCAGATAATGAGCAGTTCTTC. Protein: CASSLIGAADNEQFF.

This clonotype was counted between two and nine times. J is TRBJ1-1 and V is TRBV27; 7 bases fit TRBD1. Trimming took 5 bases from V and 0 from J; bases not matched to a gene: 12. Per germline, CDR1 MNHEY and CDR2 SMNVEV (reference sequence). The CDR3 consists of 17 residues. This CDR3 is CASSPRAGGMMNTEAFF. The CDR3 DNA reads TGTGCCAGCAGTCCTCGGGCAGGGGGAATGATGAACACTGAAGCTTTCTTT.

The chain couples TRBV6-6 to TRBJ2-7, with a weak D call TRBD1 (6 bases). The CDR3 covers 18 residues. Per the germline V gene, CDR1 is MNHNY and CDR2 is SVGAGI (reference sequence). Deletions cut 0 bases from V and 5 bases from J, with 23 bases between. CDR3 coding DNA: TGTGCCAGCAGTTACTCTATAAGGGTAGAAACAGGGAACCACGAGCAGTACGTC. Protein: CASSYSIRVETGNHEQYV.

This clonotype was counted only a few times. The genes are TRBV12-3 or TRBV12-4 and TRBJ1-2; TRBD1 aligns across 7 bases. This CDR3 comprises 14 residues. Trimming at V came to 2 bases and at J to 4 bases, leaving 4 bases not matched to a gene. The CDR3 reads CASSLSGQTYGYTF. In nucleotides, the CDR3 is TGTGCCAGCAGTTTATCGGGACAGACCTATGGCTACACCTTC.

The V and J genes are TRBV5-4 and TRBJ2-3; the match to TRBD1 covers 10 bases. V was clipped by 3 bases and J by 5 bases; unmatched bases: 9. This CDR3 contains 16 residues. Germline V gene data show CDR1 as SGHNT and CDR2 as YYREEE (reference sequence). The CDR3 sequence: CASSWRTGQGKDTQYF. CDR3 nucleotide sequence: TGTGCCAGCAGCTGGAGGACGGGACAGGGGAAAGATACGCAGTATTTT.

This chain joins TRBV5-6 and TRBJ2-2; D is uncertain. Trimming shortened V by 4 bases and J by 5 bases, and 12 bases separated the two germline ends. Germline V CDR1 and CDR2: SGHDT, YYEEEE. This CDR3 is 14 amino acids long. CDR3 sequence (DNA): TGTGCCAGCAGCCCACAGTATGGAACCGGGGAGCTGTTTTTT. Protein product: CASSPQYGTGELFF.

J is TRBJ2-3 and V is TRBV12-3 or TRBV12-4; D call uncertain. V was trimmed by 7 bases and J by 6 bases, leaving 20 bases between them. This CDR3 has 15 amino acids. The chain's CDR3 is CASTLTLSDSDTQYF. The CDR3 DNA reads TGTGCCAGCACTTTGACCCTCTCGGATTCTGATACGCAGTATTTT.

V is TRBV19 and J is TRBJ2-7; D is perhaps TRBD1 (6 bases). V was cut by 5 bases and J by 1 base, with 9 bases left in between. The germline gives CDR1 LNHDA, CDR2 SQIVND (reference sequence). The CDR3 is 13 amino acids. The CDR3 DNA follows: TGTGCCAGTAGTTGGACAGCTTCCTACGAGCAGTACTTC. This translates into CASSWTASYEQYF. The whole variable domain, remainder taken from reference TRBV19 and TRBJ2-7, is DGGITQSPKYLFRKEGQNVTLSCEQNLNHDAMYWYRQDPGQGLRLIYYSQIVNDFQKGDIAEGYSVSREKKESFPLTVTSAQKNPTAFYLCASSWTASYEQYFGPGTRLTVT.

This clonotype was counted only a few times. The CDR3 sequence is CASSIGQGYTEAFF. The CDR3 DNA sequence: TGTGCCAGTAGTATAGGACAGGGCTACACTGAAGCTTTCTTT. The chain joins TRBV19 to TRBJ1-1, with TRBD1 identical over 7 bases. This CDR3 comprises 14 residues. V shed 1 base, J shed 3 bases, and the junction held 2 bases outside the gene matches. Germline CDR1 is LNHDA and CDR2 is SQIVND (reference sequence).

The CDR3 nucleotides are TGTGCCAGTAGTATCCGGGGGCGGAGTGAGCAGTTCTTC. Its protein is CASSIRGRSEQFF. This sequence joins TRBV19 and TRBJ2-1; tentatively, D is TRBD1 or TRBD2 (6 bases each). V lost 3 bases to trimming and J lost 9 bases, with 12 bases between them. Per the germline V gene, CDR1 is LNHDA and CDR2 is SQIVND (reference sequence). The length of the CDR3 is 13 residues.

The rearrangement uses TRBV13 and TRBJ1-2; D is ambiguous. In germline, CDR1 is PRHDT, CDR2 FYEKMQ (reference sequence). V was clipped by 0 bases and J by 0 bases, with 5 bases between them. The CDR3 is made up of 14 amino acids. The CDR3, as DNA: TGTGCCAGCAGCTTAGGAATCTCTAACTATGGCTACACCTTC. It translates to CASSLGISNYGYTF.

The chain has TRBV19 and TRBJ1-5, with TRBD1 identical over 10 bases. CDR3 length: 18 residues. Per germline, CDR1 LNHDA and CDR2 SQIVND (reference sequence). V lost 5 bases and J lost 2; bases outside the gene matches: 12. The CDR3 sequence: CASSFFRDRGRGNQPQHF. CDR3 DNA: TGTGCCAGTAGTTTCTTCCGGGACAGGGGCCGAGGCAATCAGCCCCAGCATTTT. Using reference TRBV19 and TRBJ1-5 for the parts outside the CDR3, the full variable domain is DGGITQSPKYLFRKEGQNVTLSCEQNLNHDAMYWYRQDPGQGLRLIYYSQIVNDFQKGDIAEGYSVSREKKESFPLTVTSAQKNPTAFYLCASSFFRDRGRGNQPQHFGDGTRLSIL.

The chain uses TRBV29-1 and TRBJ2-3; TRBD1 matches at 9 bases. Germline assignment: CDR1 SQVTM and CDR2 ANQGSEA. The length of the CDR3 is 15 residues. V was clipped by 4 bases and J by 4 bases; unmatched bases: 9. This chain's CDR3 is CSVAATGGYADTQYF. In DNA form, the CDR3 reads TGCAGCGTTGCGGCGACAGGGGGATATGCAGATACGCAGTATTTT.

CDR3 residues: CASSELDVETQYF. CDR3 coding DNA: TGTGCCAGCAGTGAATTGGACGTAGAGACCCAGTACTTC. V usage is TRBV25-1 and J usage is TRBJ2-5; D unclear. Trimming took 1 base from V and 4 from J, leaving 7 bases between them. CDR1 is MGHDK, CDR2 SYGVNS, per germline. CDR3 length equals 13 residues.

This clonotype was detected a few times. The chain employs TRBV6-1 and TRBJ1-5, with D uncertain. Per germline, CDR1 MNHNS and CDR2 SASEGT. Deletions cut 7 bases from V and 0 bases from J, with 1 base between. This CDR3 is built from 11 residues. The CDR3 DNA sequence: TGTGCCAGCAATAGCAATCAGCCCCAGCATTTT. Translation: CASNSNQPQHF.

The rearrangement uses TRBV12-3 or TRBV12-4 and TRBJ2-2; possibly TRBD1 for D (5 bases). The CDR3 is 16 amino acids. Trimming took 3 bases from V and 4 from J, leaving 15 bases between them. CDR3 sequence (DNA): TGTGCCAGCAGTTTCGCCCTGCCAGGGCCCACCGGGGAGCTGTTTTTT. Encoded protein: CASSFALPGPTGELFF.

The genes are TRBV9 and TRBJ2-3; 9 positions agree with TRBD1. Germline CDR1 is SGDLS and CDR2 is YYNGEE. This CDR3 has 16 amino acids. V was clipped by 0 bases and J by 3 bases; unmatched bases: 5. The CDR3, as DNA: TGTGCCAGCAGCGTAGCTACAGGGGGCGTAACAGATACGCAGTATTTT. Translated, it gives CASSVATGGVTDTQYF.

The rearrangement links TRBV20-1 to TRBJ2-5, with a possible D match to TRBD2 (5 bases). The V and J ends lost 6 bases and 5 bases respectively, with 22 bases between them. Germline-derived CDR1 and CDR2 are DFQATT and SNEGSKA (reference sequence). The CDR3 length is 15 residues. The CDR3 DNA sequence: TGCAGTGCCGTCGGGCCGGCCGGTCGAGGGGAGACCCAGTACTTC. Translation gives CSAVGPAGRGETQYF.

This clonotype was recorded a few times. The chain joins TRBV7-9 to TRBJ1-2; TRBD1 aligns across 10 bases. Germline assignment: CDR1 SEHNR and CDR2 FQNEAQ (reference sequence). Unmatched junction bases numbered 24, after V lost 5 bases and J lost 6 bases. The CDR3 contains 20 residues. The chain's CDR3 is CASSPHPWAGTGDYRDGYTF. CDR3 nucleotides: TGTGCCAGCAGCCCCCACCCCTGGGCCGGGACAGGGGACTACCGAGATGGCTACACCTTC.